A single sample gave rise to the 13 T cell receptor beta chains below, sequenced in a study of T cells in narcolepsy. Sequenced by immunoSEQ multiplex PCR; TCRdb stores in-frame clones only, minus some. This table has about 33,000 clones, about 90% appearing once. The material sequenced was CD45RA- memory CD4+ T cells from PBMCs. These receptors originate from a human donor with narcolepsy.

The chain is built from TRBV7-2 and TRBJ1-4; the D gene is possibly TRBD1 (5 bases). Trimming took 1 base from V and 7 from J, leaving 16 bases between them. Germline V gene data show CDR1 as SGHTA and CDR2 as FQGNSA. This CDR3 is 16 amino acids long. This chain's CDR3 is CASSLDRGGGSEKLFF. The CDR3 DNA sequence: TGTGCCAGCAGCTTAGACCGGGGGGGAGGGAGTGAAAAACTGTTTTTT.

This clone came up once. V usage is TRBV18 and J usage is TRBJ1-4; no reliable D call. This CDR3 has 17 residues. Between the trimmed V and J ends, which lost 0 bases and 0 bases, there was a span of 11 bases. The germline V gene has CDR1 KGHSH and CDR2 LQKENI. In nucleotides, the CDR3 is TGTGCCAGCTCACCACCATCCCAGCATGCAACTAATGAAAAACTGTTTTTT. Protein sequence: CASSPPSQHATNEKLFF.

The chain recombines TRBV7-2 with TRBJ2-7; 8 bases fit TRBD2. Germline loops: CDR1 SGHTA, CDR2 FQGNSA. This CDR3 is 16 amino acids long. Germline trimming cut 7 bases from V and 7 bases from J; bases unmatched to any gene: 18. The CDR3 is CASNQGPPGGAGEQYF. CDR3 nucleotide sequence: TGTGCCAGCAACCAAGGGCCCCCGGGGGGGGCGGGAGAGCAGTACTTC.

The chain couples TRBV29-1 to TRBJ2-7; perhaps TRBD2 as D (6 bases). The CDR3 contains 13 residues. Trimming cost V 7 bases and J 3 bases, with 16 bases left between them. Germline V lookup: CDR1 SQVTM, CDR2 ANQGSEA. CDR3 sequence: CSASSGGLYEQYF. In nucleotides, the CDR3 is TGCAGCGCCTCTAGTGGGGGACTCTACGAGCAGTACTTC.

V usage is TRBV5-1 and J usage is TRBJ2-5; D tentatively reads TRBD1 or TRBD2 (5 bases each). The CDR3 consists of 17 residues. V gave up 5 bases and J gave up 5 bases, with 25 bases separating them. Per the germline V gene, CDR1 is SGHRS and CDR2 is YFSETQ. CDR3 in DNA: TGCGCCAGCAGTTCGGACCCGGGACGGGCTAAGATGGAGACCCAGTACTTC. This encodes CASSSDPGRAKMETQYF.

This rearrangement joins TRBV20-1 to TRBJ1-1; D uncertain. In germline, CDR1 is DFQATT, CDR2 SNEGSKA (reference sequence). The CDR3 sequence is 11 residues long. The germline V and J ends were trimmed by 6 bases and 5 bases, with 10 bases remaining between them. CDR3 coding DNA: TGCAGTGCAAAGGGAAGGACTGAAGCTTTCTTT. Its translation is CSAKGRTEAFF.

The chain is built from TRBV30 and TRBJ1-1; 9 nucleotides align to TRBD1. Losses at the gene ends were 2 bases for V and 5 bases for J; bases not matched to a gene: 3. From germline, CDR1 is GTSNPN and CDR2 SVGIG (reference sequence). CDR3 length: 13 residues. CDR3 DNA: TGTGCCTGGAGTTGGACAGGGGAAACTGAAGCTTTCTTT. Protein sequence: CAWSWTGETEAFF.

J is TRBJ1-1 and V is TRBV2; D remains unclear. The germline V and J ends were trimmed by 4 bases and 4 bases, with 7 bases remaining between them. This CDR3 spans 12 amino acids. The germline V gene encodes CDR1 SNHLY and CDR2 FYNNEI. CDR3 loop: CASSVEGTEAFF. CDR3 DNA sequence: TGTGCCAGCAGTGTGGAAGGCACTGAAGCTTTCTTT.

The chain combines TRBV5-5 with TRBJ1-3; D unresolved. Trimming took off 0 bases at V and 0 bases at J, with 10 bases between the two ends. This CDR3 has 16 residues. Germline lookup yields CDR1 SGHKS and CDR2 YYEKEE (reference sequence). The CDR3 sequence: CASSLAVADSGNTIYF. The CDR3 DNA sequence: TGTGCCAGCAGCTTGGCCGTCGCAGACTCTGGAAACACCATATATTTT.

The chain joins TRBV6-1 to TRBJ2-7, with D unresolved. The germline CDR1 and CDR2 sequences are MNHNS and SASEGT. This CDR3 contains 13 residues. Trimming removed 3 bases from V and 5 bases from J, with 11 bases in between. CDR3 nucleotides: TGTGCCAGCAGTGATTCCAGTACACACGAGCAGTACTTC. Translated, it gives CASSDSSTHEQYF.

As to this clone: A read error may produce the germline difference seen at one junction end. The chain combines TRBV18 with TRBJ1-3, with D possibly matching TRBD1 (6 bases). From germline, CDR1 is KGHSH and CDR2 LQKENI. The CDR3 runs to 15 residues. The CDR3 reads CASSPQGFSGNTIYF. Written as DNA, the CDR3 is TGTGCCAGCTCGCCACAGGGTTTCTCTGGAAACACCATATATTTT.

The J gene is TRBJ1-1, the V gene TRBV5-5; 12 bases line up with TRBD1. Losses at the gene ends were 4 bases for V and 4 bases for J; bases not matched to a gene: 5. The V gene's germline CDR1 is SGHKS and CDR2 YYEKEE (reference sequence). The CDR3 length is 15 residues. In DNA form, the CDR3 reads TGTGCCAGCAGCACGGGACAGGGGGCCGGCACTGAAGCTTTCTTT. This codes for CASSTGQGAGTEAFF.

This chain joins TRBV4-1 and TRBJ1-6; 9 nucleotides match TRBD1. J was trimmed by 11 bases and V by 1 base; bases with no gene match: 6. The germline gives CDR1 MGHRA, CDR2 YSYEKL. This CDR3 region has 15 residues. DNA of the CDR3: TGCGCCAGCAGCCAAGGGTCTGGGACAGGGACACCCCTCCACTTT. It specifies CASSQGSGTGTPLHF.